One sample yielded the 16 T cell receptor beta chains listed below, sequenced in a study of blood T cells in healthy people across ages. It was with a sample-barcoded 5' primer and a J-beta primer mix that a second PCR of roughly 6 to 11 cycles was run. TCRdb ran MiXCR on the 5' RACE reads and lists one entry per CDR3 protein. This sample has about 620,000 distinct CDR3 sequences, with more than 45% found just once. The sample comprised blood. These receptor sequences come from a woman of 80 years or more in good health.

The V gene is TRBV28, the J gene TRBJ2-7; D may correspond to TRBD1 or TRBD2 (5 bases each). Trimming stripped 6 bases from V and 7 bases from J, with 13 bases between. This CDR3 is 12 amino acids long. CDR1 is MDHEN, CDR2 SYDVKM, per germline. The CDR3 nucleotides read TGTGCCAGCAGCCCCGGGACGTCGGAGCAGTACTTC. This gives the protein CASSPGTSEQYF.

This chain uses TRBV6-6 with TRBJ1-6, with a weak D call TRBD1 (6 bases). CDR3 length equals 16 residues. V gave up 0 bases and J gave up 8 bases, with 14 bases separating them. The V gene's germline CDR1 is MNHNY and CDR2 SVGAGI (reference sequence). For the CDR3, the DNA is TGTGCCAGCAGTTACTCGAACAGGGCCGAGGATTCACCCCTCCACTTT. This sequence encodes CASSYSNRAEDSPLHF.

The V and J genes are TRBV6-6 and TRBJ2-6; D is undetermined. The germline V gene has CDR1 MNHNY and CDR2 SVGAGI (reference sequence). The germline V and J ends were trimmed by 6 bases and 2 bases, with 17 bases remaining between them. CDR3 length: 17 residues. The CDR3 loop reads CASSPPGPIAGANVLTF. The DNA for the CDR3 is TGTGCCAGCAGCCCCCCTGGTCCGATCGCTGGGGCCAACGTCCTGACTTTC.

As DNA, the CDR3 is TGTGCCAGCAGTTTATGGATGGGTGGCACTGAAGCTTTCTTT. Protein product: CASSLWMGGTEAFF. V gene TRBV12-3 or TRBV12-4 combines with J gene TRBJ1-1; D is unresolved. This CDR3 is 14 amino acids long. With 2 bases removed from V and 4 bases from J, the gap between germline ends came to 11 bases.

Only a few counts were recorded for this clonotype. Here the CDR3 DNA reads TGTGCCAGCAGTTACGATTCGGGACGATACGAGCAGTACTTC. As protein: CASSYDSGRYEQYF. The gene calls are TRBV6-5 and TRBJ2-7; D might be TRBD1 or TRBD2, each matching 5 bases. The CDR3 sequence is 14 residues long. CDR1 and CDR2 from the germline V gene are MNHEY and SVGAGI. V lost 2 bases, J lost 4 bases, and 12 bases lay in between.

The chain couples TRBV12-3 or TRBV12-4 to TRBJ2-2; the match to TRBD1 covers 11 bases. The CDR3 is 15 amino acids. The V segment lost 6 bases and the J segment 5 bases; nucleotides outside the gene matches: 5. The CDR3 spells CASSPGTGGTGELFF. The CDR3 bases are TGTGCCAGCAGCCCCGGGACAGGGGGAACCGGGGAGCTGTTTTTT.

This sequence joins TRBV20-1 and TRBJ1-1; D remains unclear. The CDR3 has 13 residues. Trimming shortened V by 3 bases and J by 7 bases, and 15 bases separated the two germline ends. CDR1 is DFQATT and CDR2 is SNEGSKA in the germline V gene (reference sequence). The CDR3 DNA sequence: TGCAGTGCTAGGGATGACATCACGAATGAAGCTTTCTTT. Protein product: CSARDDITNEAFF.

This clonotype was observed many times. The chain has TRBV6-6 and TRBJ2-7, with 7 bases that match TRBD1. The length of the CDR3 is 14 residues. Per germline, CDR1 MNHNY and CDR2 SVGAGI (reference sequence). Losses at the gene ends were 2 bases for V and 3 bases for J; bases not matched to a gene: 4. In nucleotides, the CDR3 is TGTGCCAGCAGTTACGCGACAGGGCGCTACGAGCAGTACTTC. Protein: CASSYATGRYEQYF.

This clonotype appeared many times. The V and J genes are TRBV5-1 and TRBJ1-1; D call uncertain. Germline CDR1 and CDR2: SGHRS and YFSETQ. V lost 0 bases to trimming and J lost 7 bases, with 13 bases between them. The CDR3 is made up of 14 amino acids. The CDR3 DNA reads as TGCGCCAGCAGCTTGGCCGAGAGAAGTGATGAAGCTTTCTTT. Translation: CASSLAERSDEAFF.

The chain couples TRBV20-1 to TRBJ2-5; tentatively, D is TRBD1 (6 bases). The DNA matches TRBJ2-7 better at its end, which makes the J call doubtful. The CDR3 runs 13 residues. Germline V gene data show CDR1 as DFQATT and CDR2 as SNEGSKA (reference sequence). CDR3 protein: CSAGARAQNEQYF. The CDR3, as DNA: TGCAGTGCGGGGGCCCGCGCTCAAAACGAGCAGTACTTC.

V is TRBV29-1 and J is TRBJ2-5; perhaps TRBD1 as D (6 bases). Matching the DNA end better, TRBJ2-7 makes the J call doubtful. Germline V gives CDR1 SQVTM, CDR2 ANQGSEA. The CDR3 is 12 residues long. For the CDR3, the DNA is TGCAGCGTTGAGGGACAAGATTACGAGCAGTACTTC. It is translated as CSVEGQDYEQYF.

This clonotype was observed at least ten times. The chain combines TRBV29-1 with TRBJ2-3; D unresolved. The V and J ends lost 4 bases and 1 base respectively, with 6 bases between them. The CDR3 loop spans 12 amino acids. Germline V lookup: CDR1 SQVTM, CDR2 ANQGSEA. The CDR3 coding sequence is TGCAGCGTTGGAACAGGCACAGATACGCAGTATTTT. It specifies CSVGTGTDTQYF.

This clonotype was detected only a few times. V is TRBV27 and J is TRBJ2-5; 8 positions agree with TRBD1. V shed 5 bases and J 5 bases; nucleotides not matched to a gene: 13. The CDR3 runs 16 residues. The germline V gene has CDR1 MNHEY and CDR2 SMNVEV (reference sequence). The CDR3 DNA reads TGTGCCAGCAGTGCGGACAGGGCGATCGTCCATGAGACCCAGTACTTC. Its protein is CASSADRAIVHETQYF.

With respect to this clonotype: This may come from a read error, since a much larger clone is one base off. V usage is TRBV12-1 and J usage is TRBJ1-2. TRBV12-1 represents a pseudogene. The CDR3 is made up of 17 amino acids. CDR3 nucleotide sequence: TGTGCCAGCAGCTTTTGTTCCTTGTCTGCAGTGAACTATGGCTACACCTTC. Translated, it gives CASSFCSLSAVNYGYTF.

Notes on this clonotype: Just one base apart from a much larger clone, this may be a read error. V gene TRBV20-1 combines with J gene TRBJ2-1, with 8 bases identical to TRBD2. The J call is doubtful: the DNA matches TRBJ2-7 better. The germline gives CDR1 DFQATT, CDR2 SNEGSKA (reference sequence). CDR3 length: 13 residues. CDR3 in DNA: TGCAGTGCACCACTAGCGGAGTACAATGAGCAGTACTTC. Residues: CSAPLAEYNEQYF.

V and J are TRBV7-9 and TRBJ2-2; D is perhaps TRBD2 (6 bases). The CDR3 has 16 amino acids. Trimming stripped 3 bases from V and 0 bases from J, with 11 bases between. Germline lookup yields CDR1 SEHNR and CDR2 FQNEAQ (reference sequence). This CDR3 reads CASSFPRGTNTGELFF. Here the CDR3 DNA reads TGTGCCAGCAGCTTCCCGCGGGGCACGAACACCGGGGAGCTGTTTTTT. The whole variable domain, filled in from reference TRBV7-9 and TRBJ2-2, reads DTGVSQNPRHKITKRGQNVTFRCDPISEHNRLYWYRQTLGQGPEFLTYFQNEAQLEKSRLLSDRFSAERPKGSFSTLEIQRTEQGDSAMYLCASSFPRGTNTGELFFGEGSRLTVL.